The sequence of this T cell receptor beta chain was determined in a study of CD8+CD57+ T cells in acquired aplastic anemia. Whole-study context: Isolated CD4+ and CD8+ cells, once sorted, yielded DNA averaging approximately 3 ug. Healthy donor CD4+ cell samples had a mean of roughly 10 million reads. The study, taken as a whole, reports: Significance was not reached for CD8+ Simpson's diversity between patients and controls. Patients had roughly 30 CD8+ CDR3 sequences in common with controls (the shared set).

Profiling that covered TCR beta VDJ and CDR3 relied on genomic DNA as its template. TCRdb ran MiXCR on the reads and lists one entry per CDR3 protein. Here the sample spans around 400,000 distinct CDR3 sequences, 60% to 80% being singletons. A note on this clonotype: Its antigen is undetermined.

The germline V gene has CDR1 SGHRS and CDR2 YFSETQ. The ends were cut back, 4 bases at V and 7 bases at J, with 17 bases in the middle. This CDR3 has 14 amino acids. The sample was sorted CD4+, CD8+, or CD8+CD57+ T cells (not recorded which) from PBMCs. This chain uses TRBV5-1 with TRBJ1-1; no reliable D call. This clonotype was sampled from a human donor in good health, serving as a control. The CDR3 protein is CASSQESSTDEAFF. Written as DNA, the CDR3 is TGCGCCAGCAGCCAAGAATCTAGCACAGATGAAGCTTTCTTT.